This TCR beta chain comes out of a study of cytotoxic CD8 clonotypes in ibrutinib-treated CLL. Study background: Partial responses numbered some 25 and complete responses 2; after a median around 63 months, roughly 14 stayed remitted and roughly twelve progressed. Study-wide findings and caveats: Clonality was elevated at ibrutinib response and had returned toward baseline at progression.

Germline CDR1 and CDR2: KGHSH and LQKENI. The CDR3 length is 14 residues. V was clipped by 0 bases and J by 4 bases; unmatched bases: 2. Sequencing sought depths of 1 in 200,000 to 1 in 1 million T cells. Sequencing was performed with immunoSEQ multiplex PCR; in TCRdb, only in-frame clones are kept and a portion is missing. The sample lists 250,000 to 350,000 clones, more than 70% occurring once. Note on this clone: Antigen: not known. The sample contains more than one DNA sequence encoding this CDR3.

J is TRBJ2-5 and V is TRBV18; 7 bases fit TRBD1. The source material was PBMCs, sampled at disease progression, from a patient treated with ibrutinib. The TCR comes from a human donor with chronic lymphocytic leukemia. This chain's CDR3 is CASSPPGQRETQYF. As DNA, the CDR3 is TGTGCCAGCTCACCACCGGGACAGCGAGAGACCCAGTACTTC.